This TCR beta chain is drawn from a study of T cells after yellow fever vaccination. TCRdb itself ran the 5' RACE reads through MiXCR, one entry per CDR3 protein. The repertoire has over 45,000 distinct CDR3 sequences, approximately 6.9% of them found once; the top ten carry about 40%. This CDR3 is 13 amino acids long. Trimming left V 5 bases short and J 0 bases short, with 7 bases between. The germline gives CDR1 PRHDT, CDR2 FYEKMQ (reference sequence). The receptor comes from a man younger than 30 who received the YFV17D yellow fever vaccine. Source: CD8+ T cells sorted from PBMCs, taken on the day of the first yellow fever vaccination. The genes are TRBV13 and TRBJ2-5; D is undetermined. The CDR3 is CASSAKYQETQYF. In nucleotides, the CDR3 is TGTGCCAGCAGCGCTAAATACCAAGAGACCCAGTACTTC.